Listed below are T cell receptor beta chains from one sample, sequenced in a study of CD8 T cells in Susac syndrome. MiXCR was run by TCRdb on the immunoSEQ multiplex PCR reads, yielding one entry per CDR3 protein. Of about 150,000 distinct CDR3 sequences listed, approximately 95% were seen once; the top ten hold 0.065% to 0.095%. What was sequenced was CD4+ T cells from PBMCs. These receptor sequences come from a human donor with Susac syndrome. Each CDR3 is given with its conserved first and last residue. The order of the fields is clone size, D gene, CDR3 length, V gene, J gene, CDR3 DNA, CDR3 protein. D genes are given only for firm matches. Clone size is shown for a subset of rows, as once, few, many or a class of expanded clone.

abundance: .
d_gene: .
len: 13
v_gene: TRBV29-1
j_gene: TRBJ2-5
CDR3nt: TGCAGCGTTGATTTGGCAAGTCAAGAGACCCAGTACTTC
CDR3aa: CSVDLASQETQYF

abundance: .
d_gene: .
len: 14
v_gene: TRBV7-9
j_gene: TRBJ2-7
CDR3nt: TGTGCCAGCAGCTTAAGTTCCGGTTCCTACGAGCAGTACTTC
CDR3aa: CASSLSSGSYEQYF

abundance: .
d_gene: .
len: 15
v_gene: TRBV7-9
j_gene: TRBJ1-5
CDR3nt: TGTGCCAGCAGCTTAGCCACAGGCCCAAATCAGCCCCAGCATTTT
CDR3aa: CASSLATGPNQPQHF

abundance: .
d_gene: .
len: 16
v_gene: TRBV6-1
j_gene: TRBJ2-3
CDR3nt: TGTGCCAGCAGCTCAAGAGCGGGCTCCGGGATGGATACGCAGTATTTT
CDR3aa: CASSSRAGSGMDTQYF

abundance: .
d_gene: .
len: 15
v_gene: TRBV6-2/TRBV6-3
j_gene: TRBJ2-5
CDR3nt: TGTGCCAGCAGTACTCCCCGGGAGCCCCAAGAGACCCAGTACTTC
CDR3aa: CASSTPREPQETQYF

abundance: .
d_gene: .
len: 16
v_gene: TRBV6-2/TRBV6-3
j_gene: TRBJ2-7
CDR3nt: TGTGCCAGCAGTTACTCTGGGAGGCTCGGCTCCTACGAGCAGTACTTC
CDR3aa: CASSYSGRLGSYEQYF

abundance: .
d_gene: TRBD2
len: 15
v_gene: TRBV4-1
j_gene: TRBJ2-1
CDR3nt: TGCGCCAGCACCAAAGCGGGAGGATCCGGGGGTGAGCAGTTCTTC
CDR3aa: CASTKAGGSGGEQFF

abundance: .
d_gene: .
len: 14
v_gene: TRBV12-3/TRBV12-4
j_gene: TRBJ2-7
CDR3nt: TGTGCCAGCAGTTTGGGCCCCCCGCTTTACGAGCAGTACTTC
CDR3aa: CASSLGPPLYEQYF

abundance: .
d_gene: .
len: 13
v_gene: TRBV20-1
j_gene: TRBJ1-4
CDR3nt: TGCAGTGCTAGGAGACAGGCCAGTGAAAAACTGTTTTTT
CDR3aa: CSARRQASEKLFF

abundance: once
d_gene: .
len: 15
v_gene: TRBV29-1
j_gene: TRBJ2-7
CDR3nt: TGCAGCGTAGAAACTCTAGCGAGGGGGAACTACGAGCAGTACTTC
CDR3aa: CSVETLARGNYEQYF

abundance: .
d_gene: .
len: 16
v_gene: TRBV29-1
j_gene: TRBJ1-2
CDR3nt: TGCAGCGTCTTCAACACGGGCAGGGCAACTAGGTATGGCTACACCTTC
CDR3aa: CSVFNTGRATRYGYTF

abundance: .
d_gene: .
len: 14
v_gene: TRBV20-1
j_gene: TRBJ2-3
CDR3nt: TGCAGTCCCTTCTTTAGCGGCCGCACAGATACGCAGTATTTT
CDR3aa: CSPFFSGRTDTQYF

abundance: .
d_gene: .
len: 15
v_gene: TRBV7-9
j_gene: TRBJ2-4
CDR3nt: TGTGCCAGCAGCTCGCCAGGGGGGACCAAAAACATTCAGTACTTC
CDR3aa: CASSSPGGTKNIQYF

abundance: .
d_gene: TRBD2
len: 15
v_gene: TRBV29-1
j_gene: TRBJ2-5
CDR3nt: TGCAGCGTTCACTTGGGGACTAGCGGGGGGGCCAGGGATTACTTC
CDR3aa: CSVHLGTSGGARDYF

abundance: .
d_gene: .
len: 13
v_gene: TRBV29-1
j_gene: TRBJ1-5
CDR3nt: TGCAGCGTTGCTGGTGGATACAATCAGCCCCAGCATTTT
CDR3aa: CSVAGGYNQPQHF

abundance: .
d_gene: .
len: 15
v_gene: TRBV11-3
j_gene: TRBJ2-7
CDR3nt: TGTGCCAGCAGCCGGGGGGCACCGGGAACCTACGAGCAGTACTTC
CDR3aa: CASSRGAPGTYEQYF

abundance: .
d_gene: .
len: 13
v_gene: TRBV15
j_gene: TRBJ2-1
CDR3nt: TGTGCCACCCACGCGGGACAGTACAATGAGCAGTTCTTC
CDR3aa: CATHAGQYNEQFF

abundance: .
d_gene: TRBD2
len: 15
v_gene: TRBV28
j_gene: TRBJ2-1
CDR3nt: TGTGCCAGCATCCCGACTAGCGAGTGGTCCAATGAGCAGTTCTTC
CDR3aa: CASIPTSEWSNEQFF

abundance: .
d_gene: TRBD2
len: 14
v_gene: TRBV5-1
j_gene: TRBJ2-7
CDR3nt: TGCGCCAGCAGCTTGACCGCGGGGGCCTACGAGCAGTACTTC
CDR3aa: CASSLTAGAYEQYF

abundance: .
d_gene: .
len: 16
v_gene: TRBV15
j_gene: TRBJ1-1
CDR3nt: TGTGCCACCAGCAGAGATTTGGGGTACAGGTACGGTGAAGCTTTCTTT
CDR3aa: CATSRDLGYRYGEAFF

abundance: .
d_gene: TRBD2
len: 15
v_gene: TRBV2
j_gene: TRBJ2-4
CDR3nt: TGTGCCAGCAGTGACCGACTAGCAGCCAAAAACATTCAGTACTTC
CDR3aa: CASSDRLAAKNIQYF

abundance: .
d_gene: TRBD2
len: 15
v_gene: TRBV10-3
j_gene: TRBJ2-4
CDR3nt: TGTGCCATCAGCCCGACTAGCGCAGCCAAAAACATTCAGTACTTC
CDR3aa: CAISPTSAAKNIQYF

abundance: .
d_gene: .
len: 13
v_gene: TRBV29-1
j_gene: TRBJ1-1
CDR3nt: TGCAGCGTTTACGGGGGCCTGAACACTGAAGCTTTCTTT
CDR3aa: CSVYGGLNTEAFF

abundance: .
d_gene: .
len: 14
v_gene: TRBV29-1
j_gene: TRBJ1-3
CDR3nt: TGCAGCGTTGAGGGCTTGGCCTCTGGAAACACCATATATTTT
CDR3aa: CSVEGLASGNTIYF

abundance: few
d_gene: TRBD1
len: 12
v_gene: TRBV20-1
j_gene: TRBJ1-2
CDR3nt: TGCAGTGCTACCCGACAGGGCTATGGCTACACCTTC
CDR3aa: CSATRQGYGYTF

abundance: .
d_gene: .
len: 17
v_gene: TRBV15
j_gene: TRBJ2-3
CDR3nt: TGTGCCACCAGCAGACCCCGACAGGGACTGAGCACAGATACGCAGTATTTT
CDR3aa: CATSRPRQGLSTDTQYF

abundance: .
d_gene: .
len: 16
v_gene: TRBV10-3
j_gene: TRBJ2-4
CDR3nt: TGTGCCATCAGTGAAGAGCAGGCCTCAGGCGGGAACATTCAGTACTTC
CDR3aa: CAISEEQASGGNIQYF

abundance: .
d_gene: .
len: 15
v_gene: TRBV25-1
j_gene: TRBJ2-1
CDR3nt: TGTGCCAGCAGACAAGCGGGTACCCTCGGCAATGAGCAGTTCTTC
CDR3aa: CASRQAGTLGNEQFF

abundance: .
d_gene: .
len: 13
v_gene: TRBV7-3
j_gene: TRBJ2-7
CDR3nt: TGTGCCAGCAGCTCTGGACAGCTATACGAGCAGTACTTC
CDR3aa: CASSSGQLYEQYF

abundance: .
d_gene: .
len: 13
v_gene: TRBV10-1
j_gene: TRBJ1-6
CDR3nt: TGCGCCAGCAGTGAGTCGGGGAATTCACCCCTCCACTTT
CDR3aa: CASSESGNSPLHF

abundance: .
d_gene: .
len: 13
v_gene: TRBV5-7
j_gene: TRBJ2-1
CDR3nt: TGTGCCAGCCCCCCGCCGGGGCCCAATGAGCAGTTCTTC
CDR3aa: CASPPPGPNEQFF

abundance: .
d_gene: TRBD2
len: 16
v_gene: TRBV29-1
j_gene: TRBJ2-3
CDR3nt: TGCAGCGTTGAAGGCGTACTAGCGGCTAGCACAGATACGCAGTATTTT
CDR3aa: CSVEGVLAASTDTQYF

abundance: .
d_gene: .
len: 14
v_gene: TRBV5-1
j_gene: TRBJ2-7
CDR3nt: TGCGCCAGCAGCCCCCAAGGCCTAGTCTACGAGCAGTACTTC
CDR3aa: CASSPQGLVYEQYF

abundance: once
d_gene: TRBD1
len: 13
v_gene: TRBV4-1
j_gene: TRBJ1-4
CDR3nt: TGCGCCAGCAGCCAAGGGGACAGGGAAAAACTGTTTTTT
CDR3aa: CASSQGDREKLFF

abundance: .
d_gene: .
len: 13
v_gene: TRBV13
j_gene: TRBJ1-1
CDR3nt: TGTGCCAGCAGCTTTGTGGGGGGGTTGGAAGCTTTCTTT
CDR3aa: CASSFVGGLEAFF

abundance: .
d_gene: .
len: 15
v_gene: TRBV11-2
j_gene: TRBJ2-5
CDR3nt: TGTGCCAGCAGCCCTCTGGCGGGGCCCCAGGGGACCCAGTACTTC
CDR3aa: CASSPLAGPQGTQYF

abundance: once
d_gene: .
len: 15
v_gene: TRBV20-1
j_gene: TRBJ2-7
CDR3nt: TGCAGTGCCAGCTTATTTTTTGGAGGAGCCTACGAGCAGTACTTC
CDR3aa: CSASLFFGGAYEQYF

abundance: .
d_gene: .
len: 14
v_gene: TRBV6-5
j_gene: TRBJ2-2
CDR3nt: TGTGCCAGCAGCTACAGACAGTTCACCGGGGAGCTGTTTTTT
CDR3aa: CASSYRQFTGELFF

abundance: .
d_gene: TRBD1
len: 15
v_gene: TRBV3-1
j_gene: TRBJ1-1
CDR3nt: TGTGCCAGCAGCGCCCGGAAGACAGGGGACACTGAAGCTTTCTTT
CDR3aa: CASSARKTGDTEAFF

abundance: .
d_gene: .
len: 12
v_gene: TRBV12-3/TRBV12-4
j_gene: TRBJ1-1
CDR3nt: TGTGCCAGCAGTCCCCCAGGGACGCGAGCTTTCTTT
CDR3aa: CASSPPGTRAFF

abundance: .
d_gene: .
len: 14
v_gene: TRBV3-1
j_gene: TRBJ2-1
CDR3nt: TGTGCCAGCAGCACGAGTCGGGAGTCAAGGGAGCAGTTCTTC
CDR3aa: CASSTSRESREQFF

abundance: once
d_gene: TRBD1
len: 15
v_gene: TRBV4-1
j_gene: TRBJ2-7
CDR3nt: TGCGCCAGCAGCCAATGGGACAGGGAGTACAACGAGCAGTACTTC
CDR3aa: CASSQWDREYNEQYF

abundance: .
d_gene: TRBD2
len: 16
v_gene: TRBV5-4
j_gene: TRBJ2-3
CDR3nt: TGTGCCAGCAGCTTGTATAGCGGGACTTCCGGAGATACGCAGTATTTT
CDR3aa: CASSLYSGTSGDTQYF

abundance: .
d_gene: TRBD1
len: 14
v_gene: TRBV27
j_gene: TRBJ2-7
CDR3nt: TGTGCCAGCAGTTCCGGGACAGGGGGATTCAAGCAGTACTTC
CDR3aa: CASSSGTGGFKQYF

abundance: .
d_gene: TRBD2
len: 15
v_gene: TRBV5-1
j_gene: TRBJ2-3
CDR3nt: TGCGCCAGCAGCTTGGGGCGGGGGGGCACAGATACGCAGTATTTT
CDR3aa: CASSLGRGGTDTQYF

abundance: .
d_gene: .
len: 14
v_gene: TRBV11-2
j_gene: TRBJ2-7
CDR3nt: TGTGCCAGCAGCTTAATGCCAGGGGCGATCGAGCAGTACTTC
CDR3aa: CASSLMPGAIEQYF

abundance: .
d_gene: TRBD1
len: 16
v_gene: TRBV4-2
j_gene: TRBJ2-1
CDR3nt: TGTGCCAGCAGCCAAGCATGGGACAGGCCAAACAATGAGCAGTTCTTC
CDR3aa: CASSQAWDRPNNEQFF

abundance: .
d_gene: TRBD2
len: 16
v_gene: TRBV18
j_gene: TRBJ2-3
CDR3nt: TGTGCCAGCTCACCATTAGCGGGGGCCAGCACAGATACGCAGTATTTT
CDR3aa: CASSPLAGASTDTQYF

abundance: .
d_gene: .
len: 13
v_gene: TRBV20-1
j_gene: TRBJ2-1
CDR3nt: TGCAGTGCTAATGGGGGGAGGGGGGCTGAGCAGTTCTTC
CDR3aa: CSANGGRGAEQFF

abundance: .
d_gene: .
len: 12
v_gene: TRBV28
j_gene: TRBJ1-5
CDR3nt: TGTGCCAGCGGGTTGCAGGGTCAGCCCCAGCATTTT
CDR3aa: CASGLQGQPQHF

abundance: .
d_gene: .
len: 14
v_gene: TRBV19
j_gene: TRBJ1-5
CDR3nt: TGTGCCAGTAGTATTGGGGCAGGTAGTCAGCCCCAGCATTTT
CDR3aa: CASSIGAGSQPQHF

abundance: .
d_gene: TRBD1
len: 16
v_gene: TRBV11-2
j_gene: TRBJ1-3
CDR3nt: TGTGCCAGCAGCGCGAGTATTTGGGACAGGGGAGGCACCATATATTTT
CDR3aa: CASSASIWDRGGTIYF

abundance: .
d_gene: .
len: 13
v_gene: TRBV12-3/TRBV12-4
j_gene: TRBJ2-6
CDR3nt: TGTGCCAGCGGGAACTCTGGGGCCAACGTCCTGACTTTC
CDR3aa: CASGNSGANVLTF

abundance: .
d_gene: .
len: 15
v_gene: TRBV2
j_gene: TRBJ2-7
CDR3nt: TGTGCCAGCAGTCGAGACCTGGACGGCGCCTACGAGCAGTACTTC
CDR3aa: CASSRDLDGAYEQYF

abundance: .
d_gene: TRBD1
len: 13
v_gene: TRBV28
j_gene: TRBJ2-4
CDR3nt: TGTGCCAGCACTCGGAACCTACAGGGGCCCCTCTACTTC
CDR3aa: CASTRNLQGPLYF

abundance: .
d_gene: .
len: 14
v_gene: TRBV5-1
j_gene: TRBJ1-1
CDR3nt: TGCGCCAGCAGCCCAGGACAGCCGAACACTGAAGCTTTCTTT
CDR3aa: CASSPGQPNTEAFF

abundance: once
d_gene: TRBD1
len: 17
v_gene: TRBV4-1
j_gene: TRBJ2-7
CDR3nt: TGCGCCAGCAGCCTCCTCAGGGGGACAGGGGACTTCTACGAGCAGTACTTC
CDR3aa: CASSLLRGTGDFYEQYF

abundance: once
d_gene: .
len: 10
v_gene: TRBV29-1
j_gene: TRBJ1-1
CDR3nt: TGCAGCGTTGAGACTATTGAAGCTTTCTTT
CDR3aa: CSVETIEAFF

abundance: .
d_gene: TRBD2
len: 14
v_gene: TRBV20-1
j_gene: TRBJ2-7
CDR3nt: TGCAGTGCTAGCGGGGGGGCATTAACCTACGAGCAGTACTTC
CDR3aa: CSASGGALTYEQYF

abundance: .
d_gene: TRBD1
len: 15
v_gene: TRBV20-1
j_gene: TRBJ2-3
CDR3nt: TGCAGTGCTAGAGTACAGGGGGCTGGCGCAGATACGCAGTATTTT
CDR3aa: CSARVQGAGADTQYF